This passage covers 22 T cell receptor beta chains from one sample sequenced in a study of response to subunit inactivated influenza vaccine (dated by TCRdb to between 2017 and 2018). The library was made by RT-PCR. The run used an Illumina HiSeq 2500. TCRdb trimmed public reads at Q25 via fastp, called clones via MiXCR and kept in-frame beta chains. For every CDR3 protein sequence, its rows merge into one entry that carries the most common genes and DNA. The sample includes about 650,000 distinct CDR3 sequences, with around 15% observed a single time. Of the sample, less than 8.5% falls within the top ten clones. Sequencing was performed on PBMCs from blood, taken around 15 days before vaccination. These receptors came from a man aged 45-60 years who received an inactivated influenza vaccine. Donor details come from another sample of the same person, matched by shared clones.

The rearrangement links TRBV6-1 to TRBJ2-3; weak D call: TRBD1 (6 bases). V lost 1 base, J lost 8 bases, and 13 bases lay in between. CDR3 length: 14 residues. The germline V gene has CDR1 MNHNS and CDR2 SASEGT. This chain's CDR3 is CASSEDRVGGTQYF. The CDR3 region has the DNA TGTGCCAGCAGTGAAGACCGGGTAGGGGGTACGCAGTATTTT.

The CDR3 DNA is TGTGCCAGCAGCCAAGATCCCAGCGGGGGGTTTGAGACCCAGTACTTC. Residues: CASSQDPSGGFETQYF. The chain recombines TRBV4-2 with TRBJ2-5; 9 nucleotides align to TRBD2. This CDR3 is 16 amino acids long. The germline V gene has CDR1 LGHNA and CDR2 YNFKEQ. V shed 0 bases, J shed 5 bases, and the junction held 7 bases outside the gene matches.

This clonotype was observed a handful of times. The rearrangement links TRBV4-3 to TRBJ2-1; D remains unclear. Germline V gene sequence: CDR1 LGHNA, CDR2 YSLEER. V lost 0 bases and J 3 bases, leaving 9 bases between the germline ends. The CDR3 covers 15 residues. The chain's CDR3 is CASSQDHTGYNEQFF. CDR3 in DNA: TGCGCCAGCAGCCAAGATCATACTGGCTACAATGAGCAGTTCTTC.

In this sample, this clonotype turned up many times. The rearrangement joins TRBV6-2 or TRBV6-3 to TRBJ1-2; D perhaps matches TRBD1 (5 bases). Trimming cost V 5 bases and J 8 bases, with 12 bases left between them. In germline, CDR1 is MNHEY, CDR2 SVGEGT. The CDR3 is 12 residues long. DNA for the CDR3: TGTGCCAGCAGTCCCGGGACCTTCGGCTACACCTTC. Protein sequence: CASSPGTFGYTF.

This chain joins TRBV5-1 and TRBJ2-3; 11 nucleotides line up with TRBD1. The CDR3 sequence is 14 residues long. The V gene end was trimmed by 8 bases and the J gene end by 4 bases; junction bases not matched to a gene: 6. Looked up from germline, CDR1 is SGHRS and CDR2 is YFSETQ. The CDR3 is CASGGQGAPDTQYF. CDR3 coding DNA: TGCGCCAGTGGAGGACAGGGGGCCCCAGATACGCAGTATTTT.

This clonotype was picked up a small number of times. In DNA form, the CDR3 reads TGCGCCAGCAGCTGGTCACCGGGACTTACCAACACCGGGGAGCTGTTTTTT. Translating it yields CASSWSPGLTNTGELFF. This chain joins TRBV5-1 and TRBJ2-2, with D maybe TRBD2 (6 bases). The CDR3 covers 17 residues. Between the trimmed V and J ends, which lost 3 bases and 2 bases, there was a span of 17 bases. CDR1 and CDR2 (germline): SGHRS, YFSETQ.

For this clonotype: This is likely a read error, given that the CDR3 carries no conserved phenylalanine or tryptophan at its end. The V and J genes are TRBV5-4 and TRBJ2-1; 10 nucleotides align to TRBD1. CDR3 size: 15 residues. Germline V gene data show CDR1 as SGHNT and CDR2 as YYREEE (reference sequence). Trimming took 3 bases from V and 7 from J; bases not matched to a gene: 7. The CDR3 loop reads CASSSRTGGANEQFL. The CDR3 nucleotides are TGTGCCAGCAGCTCTCGGACAGGGGGTGCGAATGAGCAGTTCCTC.

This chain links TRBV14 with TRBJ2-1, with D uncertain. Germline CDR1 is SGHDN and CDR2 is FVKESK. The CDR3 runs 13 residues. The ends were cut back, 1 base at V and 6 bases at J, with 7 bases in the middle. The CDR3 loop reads CASSQVLGNEQFF. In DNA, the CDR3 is TGTGCCAGCAGCCAAGTGTTGGGCAATGAGCAGTTCTTC.

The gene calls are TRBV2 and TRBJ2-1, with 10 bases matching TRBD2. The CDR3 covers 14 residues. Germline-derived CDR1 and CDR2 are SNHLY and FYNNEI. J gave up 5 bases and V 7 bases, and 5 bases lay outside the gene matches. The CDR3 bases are TGTGCCAGCAAGGCCAGCGGGGGGGACAATGAGCAGTTCTTC. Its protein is CASKASGGDNEQFF.

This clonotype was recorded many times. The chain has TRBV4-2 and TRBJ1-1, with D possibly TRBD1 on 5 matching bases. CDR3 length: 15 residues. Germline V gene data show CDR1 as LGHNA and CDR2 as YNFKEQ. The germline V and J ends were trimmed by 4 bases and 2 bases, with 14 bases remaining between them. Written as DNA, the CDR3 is TGTGCCAGCAGCCCCGTCCCGGGACTTAACACTGAAGCTTTCTTT. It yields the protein CASSPVPGLNTEAFF.

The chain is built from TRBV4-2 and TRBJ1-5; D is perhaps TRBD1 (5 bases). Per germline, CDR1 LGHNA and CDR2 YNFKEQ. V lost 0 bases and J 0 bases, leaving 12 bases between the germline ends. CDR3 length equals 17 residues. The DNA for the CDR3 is TGTGCCAGCAGCCAAGATGGGACGGTCAATAGCAATCAGCCCCAGCATTTT. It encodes CASSQDGTVNSNQPQHF.

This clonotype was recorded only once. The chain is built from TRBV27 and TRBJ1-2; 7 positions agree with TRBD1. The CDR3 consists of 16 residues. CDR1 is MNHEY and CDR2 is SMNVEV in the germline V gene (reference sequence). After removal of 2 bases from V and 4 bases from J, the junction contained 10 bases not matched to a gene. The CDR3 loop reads CASSLGPPTGSYGYTF. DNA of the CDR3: TGTGCCAGCAGTTTAGGGCCTCCGACAGGGAGCTATGGCTACACCTTC.

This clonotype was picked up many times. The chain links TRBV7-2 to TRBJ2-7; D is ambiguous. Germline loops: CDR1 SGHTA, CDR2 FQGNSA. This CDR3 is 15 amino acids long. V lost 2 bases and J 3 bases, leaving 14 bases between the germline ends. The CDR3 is CASSLRSVGGYEQYF. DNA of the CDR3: TGTGCCAGCAGCTTAAGGAGCGTTGGCGGCTACGAGCAGTACTTC.

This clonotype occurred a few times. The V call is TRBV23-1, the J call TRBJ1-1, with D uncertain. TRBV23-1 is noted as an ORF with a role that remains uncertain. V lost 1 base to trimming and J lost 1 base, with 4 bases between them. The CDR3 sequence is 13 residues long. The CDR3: CASSQFQNTEAFF. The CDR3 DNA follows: TGCGCCAGCAGTCAATTCCAGAACACTGAAGCTTTCTTT.

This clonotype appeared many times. The CDR3 protein is CSARQGSSGNTIYF. The CDR3 DNA reads TGCAGCGCTAGACAGGGAAGCTCTGGAAACACCATATATTTT. V gene TRBV29-1 combines with J gene TRBJ1-3; TRBD1 matches 7 bases. Trimming took 7 bases from V and 0 from J; bases not matched to a gene: 6. The CDR3 spans 14 residues. The germline V gene has CDR1 SQVTM and CDR2 ANQGSEA.

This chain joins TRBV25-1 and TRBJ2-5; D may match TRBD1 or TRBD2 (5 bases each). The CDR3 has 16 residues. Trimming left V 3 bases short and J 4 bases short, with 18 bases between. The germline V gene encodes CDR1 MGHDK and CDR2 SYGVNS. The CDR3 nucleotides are TGTGCCAGCAGTGACGGAGCAGGGACGGGGTCAGAGACCCAGTACTTC. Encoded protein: CASSDGAGTGSETQYF.

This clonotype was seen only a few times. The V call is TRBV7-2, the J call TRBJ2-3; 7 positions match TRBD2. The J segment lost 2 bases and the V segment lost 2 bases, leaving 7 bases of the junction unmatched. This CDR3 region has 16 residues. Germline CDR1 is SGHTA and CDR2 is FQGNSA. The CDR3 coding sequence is TGTGCCAGCAGCTTACAGGCTAGCGGCCTCACAGATACGCAGTATTTT. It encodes CASSLQASGLTDTQYF.

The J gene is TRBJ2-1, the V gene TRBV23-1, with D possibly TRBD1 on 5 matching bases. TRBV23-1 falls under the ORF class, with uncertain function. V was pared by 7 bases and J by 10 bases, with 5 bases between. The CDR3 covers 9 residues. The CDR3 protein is CASTGEQFF. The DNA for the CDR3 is TGCGCCAGCACAGGGGAGCAGTTCTTC.

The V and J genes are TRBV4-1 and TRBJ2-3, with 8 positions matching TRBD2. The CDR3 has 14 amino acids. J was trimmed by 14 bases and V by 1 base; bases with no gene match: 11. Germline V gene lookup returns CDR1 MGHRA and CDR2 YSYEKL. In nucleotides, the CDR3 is TGCGCCAGCAGCCAAGTCGGGGGGGACCCGGGAGCGTATTTT. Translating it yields CASSQVGGDPGAYF.

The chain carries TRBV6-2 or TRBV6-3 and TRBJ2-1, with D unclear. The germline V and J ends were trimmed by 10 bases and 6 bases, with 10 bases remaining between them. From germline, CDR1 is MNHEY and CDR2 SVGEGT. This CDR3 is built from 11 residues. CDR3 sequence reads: CATRLGNEQFF. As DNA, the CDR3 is TGTGCCACCCGGCTAGGCAATGAGCAGTTCTTC.

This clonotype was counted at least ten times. CDR3 region: CASSFVTGELFF. Written as DNA, the CDR3 is TGTGCCAGCAGCTTCGTCACCGGGGAGCTGTTTTTT. The chain joins TRBV7-2 to TRBJ2-2; unclear D gene. The germline V and J ends were trimmed by 3 bases and 4 bases, with 3 bases remaining between them. From germline, CDR1 is SGHTA and CDR2 FQGNSA. The CDR3 is 12 amino acids.

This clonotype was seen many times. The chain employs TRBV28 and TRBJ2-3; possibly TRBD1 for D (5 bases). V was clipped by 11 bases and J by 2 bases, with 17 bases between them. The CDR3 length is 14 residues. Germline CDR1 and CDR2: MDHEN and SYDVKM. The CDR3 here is CAATRTSLTDTQYF. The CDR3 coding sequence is TGTGCCGCCACCCGGACAAGCCTCACAGATACGCAGTATTTT.